Following are 8 T cell receptor beta chains from one sample sequenced in a study of blood T cell repertoires in COVID-19. Method: immunoSEQ multiplex PCR; TCRdb's copy keeps in-frame clones and lacks some. The sample contains some 200,000 clones, over 75% of which appear only once. Sequences were obtained from PBMCs or T cells enriched from blood (not recorded which). Receptors originate from a man aged 35-49 years who had recovered from COVID-19.

CDR3 DNA: TGTGCCAGCAGCCAAGGCGGGGGGGCTTTCTACGAGCAGTACTTC. It encodes CASSQGGGAFYEQYF. The genes are TRBV14 and TRBJ2-7, with 9 bases aligning to TRBD2. CDR3 length: 15 amino acids. CDR1 and CDR2 (germline): SGHDN, FVKESK. V shed 1 base and J 3 bases; nucleotides not matched to a gene: 4.

This clone was counted a single time. The chain joins TRBV19 to TRBJ2-1; TRBD2 matches 12 bases. Germline loops: CDR1 LNHDA, CDR2 SQIVND (reference sequence). The CDR3 runs 18 residues. Losses at the gene ends were 3 bases for V and 5 bases for J; bases not matched to a gene: 11. CDR3 DNA: TGTGCCAGTAGTATCCATTCAAGGACTAGCGGGAAAGACAATGAGCAGTTCTTC. Amino acids: CASSIHSRTSGKDNEQFF.

This clone was picked up one time. The chain recombines TRBV2 with TRBJ2-7; D may be TRBD2 (8 bases). Germline-derived CDR1 and CDR2 are SNHLY and FYNNEI. This CDR3 has 16 amino acids. The germline V and J ends were trimmed by 5 bases and 5 bases, with 22 bases remaining between them. The DNA of the CDR3 is TGTGCCAGCAGTCTCGGTAGCGGGACAGTCAGGGACGAGCAGTACTTC. It is translated as CASSLGSGTVRDEQYF.

The J gene is TRBJ2-1, the V gene TRBV24-1, with 12 bases aligning to TRBD2. Trimming removed 3 bases from V and 9 bases from J; junction bases left unmatched: 8. Germline V gene sequence: CDR1 KGHDR, CDR2 SFDVKD. The CDR3 contains 16 residues. The CDR3 nucleotides read TGTGCCACCAGTGATCCCTCTAGCGGGAGGGCCCCTGAGCAGTTCTTC. Its protein is CATSDPSSGRAPEQFF.

The V call is TRBV5-1, the J call TRBJ2-1; 7 nucleotides line up with TRBD2. V shed 5 bases, J shed 0 bases, and the junction held 14 bases outside the gene matches. The V gene's germline CDR1 is SGHRS and CDR2 YFSETQ. The CDR3 totals 18 residues. The CDR3 spells CASRVGESGKSSYNEQFF. The CDR3 bases are TGCGCCAGCAGGGTCGGGGAGAGCGGGAAAAGCTCCTACAATGAGCAGTTCTTC. The whole variable domain, filled in from reference TRBV5-1 and TRBJ2-1, reads KAGVTQTPRYLIKTRGQQVTLSCSPISGHRSVSWYQQTPGQGLQFLFEYFSETQRNKGNFPGRFSGRQFSNSRSEMNVSTLELGDSALYLCASRVGESGKSSYNEQFFGPGTRLTVL.

This clone was found a few times. The V call is TRBV7-6, the J call TRBJ2-1, with 10 bases that match TRBD2. Looked up from germline, CDR1 is SGHVS and CDR2 is FNYEAQ. The CDR3 is 14 amino acids. The V segment lost 1 base and the J segment 6 bases; nucleotides outside the gene matches: 0. CDR3 in DNA: TGTGCCAGCAGCTTAGGGACTAGCGGCAATGAGCAGTTCTTC. This encodes CASSLGTSGNEQFF. Together with reference TRBV7-6 and TRBJ2-1, the CDR3 gives the full variable domain: GAGVSQSPRYKVTKRGQDVALRCDPISGHVSLYWYRQALGQGPEFLTYFNYEAQQDKSGLPNDRFSAERPEGSISTLTIQRTEQRDSAMYRCASSLGTSGNEQFFGPGTRLTVL.

This chain joins TRBV18 and TRBJ1-2; TRBD1 aligns across 7 bases. The ends lost 2 bases at V and 4 bases at J; junction bases unmatched: 4. Germline V gene lookup returns CDR1 KGHSH and CDR2 LQKENI. The CDR3 sequence is 14 residues long. The CDR3 DNA is TGTGCCAGCTCACCAAAAGACAGGGTCTATGGCTACACCTTC. Protein product: CASSPKDRVYGYTF.

This chain uses TRBV12-5 with TRBJ2-7; TRBD2 is a possible D gene (6 bases). The germline CDR1 and CDR2 sequences are LGHNT and FRNRAP. Trimming shortened V by 0 bases and J by 1 base, and 10 bases separated the two germline ends. The CDR3 consists of 15 residues. CDR3 bases: TGTGCTAGTGGTTTGGTGGGACTTACATCCTACGAGCAGTACTTC. Its protein product is CASGLVGLTSYEQYF.